The 15 T cell receptor beta chains reported below all come from one sample, sequenced in a study of T-cell reconstitution after alpha-beta-depleted transplantation in children. A library of TCRbeta sequences, prepared with unique molecular identifiers, was generated. Via MiXCR, TCRdb re-called the PCR reads, giving one row per CDR3 protein. The sample contains hundreds of thousands of distinct CDR3 sequences, 10% to 15% of which appear only once. The sequenced sample was PBMCs, mostly from graft donor cells, obtained 360 days after TCRalphabeta/CD19-depleted stem cell transplant. The origin of the receptors is a male patient between 5 and 17 years old who had a stem cell transplant for acute myeloid leukemia, so the T cells may come from the graft donor.

The chain recombines TRBV5-5 with TRBJ2-3, with D hard to call. Germline CDR1 SGHKS, CDR2 YYEKEE (reference sequence). This CDR3 comprises 15 residues. V was shortened by 4 bases and J by 0 bases, with 12 bases between the two germline ends. DNA of the CDR3: TGTGCCAGCAGCCTCGACCTACCTAGCACAGATACGCAGTATTTT. Amino acid sequence: CASSLDLPSTDTQYF.

V gene TRBV5-1 combines with J gene TRBJ2-7; 11 nucleotides line up with TRBD1. V lost 5 bases, J lost 2 bases, and 3 bases stayed unmatched. Germline values: CDR1 SGHRS, CDR2 YFSETQ. The CDR3 loop spans 14 amino acids. Here the CDR3 reads CASRRTGGTYEQYF. The CDR3 DNA sequence: TGCGCCAGCAGGCGGACAGGGGGCACCTACGAGCAGTACTTC. The variable domain in full, completed from reference TRBV5-1 and TRBJ2-7, reads KAGVTQTPRYLIKTRGQQVTLSCSPISGHRSVSWYQQTPGQGLQFLFEYFSETQRNKGNFPGRFSGRQFSNSRSEMNVSTLELGDSALYLCASRRTGGTYEQYFGPGTRLTVT.

This clonotype was seen a few times. The chain uses TRBV20-1 and TRBJ2-7; D uncertain. The CDR3 covers 11 residues. Germline CDR1 DFQATT, CDR2 SNEGSKA (reference sequence). The CDR3, as DNA: TGCAGCCTCCCTGGGGTCTACGAGCAGTACTTC. As protein: CSLPGVYEQYF.

This clonotype was seen at least ten times. The V call is TRBV18, the J call TRBJ2-7; D is uncertain. With 6 bases removed from V and 0 bases from J, the gap between germline ends came to 9 bases. Germline loops: CDR1 KGHSH, CDR2 LQKENI. The length of the CDR3 is 13 residues. CDR3 nucleotide sequence: TGTGCCAGCTCCCCCCTGAGCTCCTACGAGCAGTACTTC. Its protein is CASSPLSSYEQYF.

CDR3 amino acids: CASSLMAGGPGVSPYNEQFF. CDR3 bases: TGTGCCAGCAGCTTAATGGCGGGAGGGCCAGGCGTAAGCCCCTACAATGAGCAGTTCTTC. The genes are TRBV7-3 and TRBJ2-1; 9 bases match TRBD2. Trimming cost V 1 base and J 2 bases; bases outside gene matches: 15. The CDR3 length is 20 residues. Germline CDR1 and CDR2: SGHTA and FQGTGA.

This clonotype was detected a few times. This sequence joins TRBV14 and TRBJ2-1, with a possible D match to TRBD1 (6 bases). Germline V gene sequence: CDR1 SGHDN, CDR2 FVKESK. The CDR3 totals 14 residues. The V end was cut by 1 base, the J end by 6 bases, with 10 bases between. The CDR3 region has the DNA TGTGCCAGCAGCCAAGTTGAAGGGGGCAATGAGCAGTTCTTC. Residues: CASSQVEGGNEQFF.

A few counts support this clonotype. The genes are TRBV5-6 and TRBJ2-2; D ambiguous. Trimming took off 0 bases at V and 0 bases at J, with 6 bases between the two ends. CDR3 length: 15 amino acids. Germline V CDR1 and CDR2: SGHDT, YYEEEE. CDR3 nucleotide sequence: TGTGCCAGCAGCTTGGATACTACGAACACCGGGGAGCTGTTTTTT. It translates to CASSLDTTNTGELFF.

This clonotype appeared many times. The chain uses TRBV6-5 and TRBJ2-7; TRBD1 matches at 7 bases. Unmatched junction bases numbered 8, after V lost 2 bases and J lost 7 bases. Germline V CDR1 and CDR2: MNHEY, SVGAGI. This CDR3 region has 14 residues. This chain's CDR3 is CASSYLTGTWEQYF. The CDR3, as DNA: TGTGCCAGCAGTTACCTGACAGGGACATGGGAGCAGTACTTC.

The V call is TRBV12-3 or TRBV12-4, the J call TRBJ2-7; TRBD2 matches at 11 bases. Trimming at V came to 4 bases and at J to 2 bases, leaving 4 bases not matched to a gene. The CDR3 is made up of 15 amino acids. CDR3: CASSSFSGRAYEQYF. The CDR3 nucleotides are TGTGCCAGCAGTTCCTTTAGCGGGAGGGCCTACGAGCAGTACTTC.

This clonotype turned up a few times. The chain's CDR3 is CASSYRDHRTEAFF. In DNA, the CDR3 is TGTGCCAGCAGTTACAGGGATCACCGCACTGAAGCTTTCTTT. The gene calls are TRBV6-5 and TRBJ1-1; no reliable D call. Germline V gene lookup returns CDR1 MNHEY and CDR2 SVGAGI. The CDR3 runs 14 residues. V was pared by 2 bases and J by 4 bases, with 11 bases between.

This chain uses TRBV28 with TRBJ2-3, with D uncertain. Trimming left V 6 bases short and J 1 base short, with 17 bases between. The CDR3 is 16 residues long. Germline V CDR1 and CDR2: MDHEN, SYDVKM. The CDR3 DNA reads TGTGCCAGCAGCACTGACTCCTCGAGAGGCACAGATACGCAGTATTTT. As protein: CASSTDSSRGTDTQYF.

This clonotype was detected ten times or more. J is TRBJ1-1 and V is TRBV5-1; TRBD1 is a possible D gene (5 bases). CDR1 and CDR2 from the germline V gene are SGHRS and YFSETQ. Trimming removed 0 bases at V and 4 bases at J, with 10 bases between. The CDR3 has 14 amino acids. The CDR3 region is CASSLGGTGTEAFF. The CDR3 coding sequence is TGCGCCAGCAGCTTGGGGGGGACGGGCACTGAAGCTTTCTTT.

The chain joins TRBV5-1 to TRBJ2-1; D not resolved. The CDR3 runs 12 residues. Germline CDR1 is SGHRS and CDR2 is YFSETQ. V was cut by 0 bases and J by 8 bases, with 6 bases left in between. CDR3 nucleotides: TGCGCCAGCAGCTTGGAAGAATATGAGCAGTTCTTC. Translating it yields CASSLEEYEQFF.

This clonotype was counted a few times. The V gene is TRBV10-3, the J gene TRBJ2-7, with TRBD1 identical over 9 bases. V was pared by 6 bases and J by 4 bases, with 7 bases of the junction left unmatched. This CDR3 contains 14 residues. Per the germline V gene, CDR1 is ENHRY and CDR2 is SYGVKD. The CDR3 reads CAIRRTGDAYEQYF. The CDR3 DNA reads as TGTGCCATCAGGAGGACAGGGGACGCGTACGAGCAGTACTTC.

This chain uses TRBV20-1 with TRBJ2-7; TRBD1 aligns across 10 bases. Germline assignment: CDR1 DFQATT and CDR2 SNEGSKA (reference sequence). Germline trimming cut 3 bases from V and 7 bases from J; bases unmatched to any gene: 6. CDR3 length: 13 amino acids. The CDR3 is CSARRQGAVEQYF. The CDR3 bases are TGCAGTGCTAGGAGACAGGGGGCCGTAGAGCAGTACTTC.